This paragraph covers one T cell receptor (beta chain) sequence. Its antigen remains unidentified. At one end, the junction sequence differs from germline, possibly due to a read error. The data are from a study of T-cell memory formation after mild COVID-19 (dated by TCRdb to the early 2020s). For the study in its entirety: TCR sequence clusters from the two donors were found to be largely donor specific. In a couple of donors, T-cell clones that expanded and contracted after mild COVID-19 were followed by sequencing TCRalpha and TCRbeta repertoires longitudinally. The cohort comprised two young, previously healthy adult volunteers, one female and one male. Overall results and qualifications from the work: Contracting CD4+ clones were located mainly in the CM and EM memory subsets, whereas CD8+ clones were found to be enriched in EMRA. Clones contracting from day 15 to 85 had balanced CD4/CD8 phenotypes, while a second wave expanding from day 15 to 37 was biased towards CD4+. SARS-CoV-2 specificity was not confirmed for the second-wave clones peaking on day 37. The study covered only a couple of mild cases, and larger cohorts including severe cases with pre-infection samples were considered necessary. The detection of some responding clones in pre-infection memory suggests that pre-existing cross-reactive memory T cells joined the SARS-CoV-2 response.

The sample was run on an Illumina NovaSeq 6000. cDNA libraries for TCRalpha and TCRbeta were prepared by 5'RACE using constant-segment primers, with sample barcodes and unique molecular identifiers added. RNA was extracted from every sample with Trizol reagent. The libraries were amplified in two PCR steps, and the second step added a second sample barcode and Illumina TruSeq adapters. Sequencing of the libraries was done on an Illumina NovaSeq, producing 2 x 150 bp paired-end reads. The study's processing was this. Demultiplexing of reads and collapsing into UMI-guided consensus sequences were performed with migec v1.2.7. Using mixcr v2.1.11, UMI consensuses were aligned to TRA and TRB V and J templates and then assembled into clonotypes. Expanded or contracted clonotypes were those called significant by both edgeR and NoisET, with noise models trained on biological replicates. For edgeR calls, the cutoffs were a false discovery rate-adjusted p below 0.01 and a log2 fold-change threshold of 1. As an exploratory analysis of dynamics, PCA with hierarchical clustering was applied to max-normalized trajectories of the 1000 most abundant clonotypes. Separately sequenced CD4+ and CD8+ repertoires were used to assign a CD4 or CD8 phenotype to each responding clone. Using fastp at Q25 and MiXCR, TCRdb reprocessed the public reads and kept productive beta chains. CDR3 protein sequences are deduplicated, and each keeps its most common genes and DNA. It is TCRdb's table, rather than the study itself, that gives the V and J calls and clone size. For this sample the table gives approximately 60,000 distinct CDR3 sequences, of which roughly 9.5% were detected only once. Roughly 1.2% of the sample is held by the ten biggest clonotypes.

In the germline V gene (reference sequence), CDR1 corresponds to LNHNV and CDR2 to YYDKDF. Including the terminal cysteine and phenylalanine, the CDR3 comprises 18 residues. Only CDR3 DNA is held: 54 bases, read in frame from base 1. Ficoll-Paque density gradient centrifugation was the method used to isolate PBMCs. The origin of this receptor is a man between 18 and 29 years old who had mild COVID-19 (a few samples of this study predate the infection). The sample titles of this study are shuffled in the database, so cell type and time point are left out; the donor was told from shared clones. The V and J segments used are TRBV15 and TRBJ2-2; 7 central nucleotides agree with TRBD2. The sequencing sample was made of PBMCs or a T cell subset sorted from them (not recorded which). In nucleotide form, the sequence is TGTGCCACCAGCACTCGGCCCGGGGGGAACGAAGGCACCGGGGAGCTATTTTTT. It is translated as CATSTRPGGNEGTGELFF.